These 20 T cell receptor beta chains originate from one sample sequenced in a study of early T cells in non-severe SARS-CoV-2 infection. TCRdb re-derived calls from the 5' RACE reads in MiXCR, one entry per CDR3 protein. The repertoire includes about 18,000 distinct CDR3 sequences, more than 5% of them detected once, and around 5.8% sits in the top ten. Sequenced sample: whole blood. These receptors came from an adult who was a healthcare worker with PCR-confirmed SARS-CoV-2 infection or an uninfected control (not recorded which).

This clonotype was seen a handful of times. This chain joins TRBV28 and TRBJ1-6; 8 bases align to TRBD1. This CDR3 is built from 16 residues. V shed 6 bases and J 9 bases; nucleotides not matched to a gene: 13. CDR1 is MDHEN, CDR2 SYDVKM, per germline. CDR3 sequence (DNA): TGTGCCAGCAGCCTGGCAGGGGGCTCGGGGAGTTCACCCCTCCACTTT. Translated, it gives CASSLAGGSGSSPLHF.

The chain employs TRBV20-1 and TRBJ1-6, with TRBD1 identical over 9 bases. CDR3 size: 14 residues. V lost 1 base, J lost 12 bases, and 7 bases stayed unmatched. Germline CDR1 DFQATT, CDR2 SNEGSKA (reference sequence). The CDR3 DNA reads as TGCAGTGCTAGAGTCACAGGGGGCGCGGAACCCCTCCACTTT. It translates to CSARVTGGAEPLHF.

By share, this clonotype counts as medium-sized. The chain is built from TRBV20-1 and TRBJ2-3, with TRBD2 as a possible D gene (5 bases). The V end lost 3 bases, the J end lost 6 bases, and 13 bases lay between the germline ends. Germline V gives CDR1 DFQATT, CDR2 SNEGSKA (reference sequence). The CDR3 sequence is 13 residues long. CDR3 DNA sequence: TGCAGTGCTAGTCGGGAATCTTGGGATACGCAGTATTTT. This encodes CSASRESWDTQYF.

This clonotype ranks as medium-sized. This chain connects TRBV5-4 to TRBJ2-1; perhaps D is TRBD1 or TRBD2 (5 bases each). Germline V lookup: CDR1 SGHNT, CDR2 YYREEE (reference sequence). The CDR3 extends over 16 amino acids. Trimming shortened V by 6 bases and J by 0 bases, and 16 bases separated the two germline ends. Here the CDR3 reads CASNGRLDSSYNEQFF. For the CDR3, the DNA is TGTGCCAGCAATGGGAGACTCGACAGCTCCTACAATGAGCAGTTCTTC.

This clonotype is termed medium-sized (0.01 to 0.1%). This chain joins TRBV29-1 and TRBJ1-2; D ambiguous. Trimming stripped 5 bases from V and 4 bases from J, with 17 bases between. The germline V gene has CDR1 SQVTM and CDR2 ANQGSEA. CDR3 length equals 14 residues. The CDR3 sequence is CSVFAREGGYGYTF. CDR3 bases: TGCAGCGTTTTCGCCCGGGAGGGTGGCTATGGCTACACCTTC.

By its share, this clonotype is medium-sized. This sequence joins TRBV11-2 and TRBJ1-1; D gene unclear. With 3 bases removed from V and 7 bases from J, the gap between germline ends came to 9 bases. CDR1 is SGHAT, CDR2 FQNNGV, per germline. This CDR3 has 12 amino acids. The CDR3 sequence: CASSFDGIEAFF. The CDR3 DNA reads TGTGCCAGCAGCTTTGACGGGATTGAAGCTTTCTTT.

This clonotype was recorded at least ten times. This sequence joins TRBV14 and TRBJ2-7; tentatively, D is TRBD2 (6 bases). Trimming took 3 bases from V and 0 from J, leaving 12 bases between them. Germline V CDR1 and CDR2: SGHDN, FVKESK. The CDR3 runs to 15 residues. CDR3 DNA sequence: TGTGCCAGCAGCCAGGAGGGGTCAAGCTCCTACGAGCAGTACTTC. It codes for CASSQEGSSSYEQYF.

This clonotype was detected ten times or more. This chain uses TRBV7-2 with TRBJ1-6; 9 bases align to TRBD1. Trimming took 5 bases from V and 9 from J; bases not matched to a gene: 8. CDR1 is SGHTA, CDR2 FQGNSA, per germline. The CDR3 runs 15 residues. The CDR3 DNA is TGTGCCAGCAGCAAGCCGGGACAGGGAAGTTCACCCCTCCACTTT. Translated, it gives CASSKPGQGSSPLHF.

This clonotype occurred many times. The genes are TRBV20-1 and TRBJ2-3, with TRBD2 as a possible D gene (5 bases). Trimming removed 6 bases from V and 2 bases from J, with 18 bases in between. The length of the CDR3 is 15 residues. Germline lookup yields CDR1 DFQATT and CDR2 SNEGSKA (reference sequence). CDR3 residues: CSADRGSGSTDTQYF. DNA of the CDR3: TGCAGTGCCGACCGCGGAAGCGGTTCCACAGATACGCAGTATTTT.

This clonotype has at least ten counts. This CDR3 reads CSVVADKPYEQYF. The CDR3 bases are TGCAGCGTTGTGGCGGACAAACCCTACGAGCAGTACTTC. This rearrangement joins TRBV29-1 to TRBJ2-7; TRBD1 is a possible D gene (5 bases). Germline V gene sequence: CDR1 SQVTM, CDR2 ANQGSEA. The CDR3 length is 13 residues. V lost 4 bases and J 2 bases, leaving 12 bases between the germline ends.

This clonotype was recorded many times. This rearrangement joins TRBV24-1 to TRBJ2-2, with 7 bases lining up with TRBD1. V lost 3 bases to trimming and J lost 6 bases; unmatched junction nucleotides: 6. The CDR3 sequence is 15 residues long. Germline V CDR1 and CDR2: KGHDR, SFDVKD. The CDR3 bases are TGTGCCACCAGTGATCTTGACAGGGCCCCCGGGGAGCTGTTTTTT. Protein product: CATSDLDRAPGELFF.

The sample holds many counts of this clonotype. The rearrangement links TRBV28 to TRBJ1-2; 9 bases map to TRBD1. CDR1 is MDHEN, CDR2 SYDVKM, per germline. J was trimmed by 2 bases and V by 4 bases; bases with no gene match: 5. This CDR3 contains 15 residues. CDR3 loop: CASSSRDRVNYGYTF. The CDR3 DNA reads TGTGCCAGCAGTTCCCGGGACAGGGTCAACTATGGCTACACCTTC.

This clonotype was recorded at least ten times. As DNA, the CDR3 is TGTGCCAGCAGTGACGGAGTCTACGAGCAGTACTTC. It codes for CASSDGVYEQYF. The rearrangement uses TRBV2 and TRBJ2-7; no firm D call. V lost 3 bases to trimming and J lost 3 bases, with 6 bases between them. The germline gives CDR1 SNHLY, CDR2 FYNNEI. This CDR3 comprises 12 residues.

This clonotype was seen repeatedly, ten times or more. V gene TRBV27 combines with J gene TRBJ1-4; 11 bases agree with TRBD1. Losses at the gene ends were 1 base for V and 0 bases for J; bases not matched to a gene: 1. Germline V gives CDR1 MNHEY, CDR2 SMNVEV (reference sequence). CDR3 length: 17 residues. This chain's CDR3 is CASSLWGQGATNEKLFF. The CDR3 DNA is TGTGCCAGCAGTTTATGGGGACAGGGGGCAACTAATGAAAAACTGTTTTTT.

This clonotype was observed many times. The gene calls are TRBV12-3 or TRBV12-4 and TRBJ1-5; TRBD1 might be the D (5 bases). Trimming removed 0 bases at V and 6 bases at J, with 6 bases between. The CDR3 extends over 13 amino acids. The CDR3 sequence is CASSLAGGQPQHF. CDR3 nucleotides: TGTGCCAGCAGTTTAGCGGGGGGTCAGCCCCAGCATTTT.

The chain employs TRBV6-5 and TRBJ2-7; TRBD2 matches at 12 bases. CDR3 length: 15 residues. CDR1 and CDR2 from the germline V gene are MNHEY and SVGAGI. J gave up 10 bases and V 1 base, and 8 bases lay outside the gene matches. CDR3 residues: CASSYFLAGGPPQYF. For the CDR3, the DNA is TGTGCCAGCAGTTACTTCCTAGCGGGAGGGCCCCCTCAGTACTTC.

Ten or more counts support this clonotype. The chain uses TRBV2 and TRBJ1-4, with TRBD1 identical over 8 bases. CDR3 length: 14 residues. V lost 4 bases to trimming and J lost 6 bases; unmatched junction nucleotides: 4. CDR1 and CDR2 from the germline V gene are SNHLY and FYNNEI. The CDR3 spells CASSGDRPHEKLFF. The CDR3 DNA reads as TGTGCCAGCAGTGGGGACAGGCCGCATGAAAAACTGTTTTTT.

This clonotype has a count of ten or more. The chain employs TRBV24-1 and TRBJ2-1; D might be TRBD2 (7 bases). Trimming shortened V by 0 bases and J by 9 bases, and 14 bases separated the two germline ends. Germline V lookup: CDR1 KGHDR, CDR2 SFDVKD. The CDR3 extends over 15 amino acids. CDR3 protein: CATSDLGLEGGEQFF. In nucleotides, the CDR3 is TGTGCCACCAGTGATTTGGGACTAGAGGGGGGTGAGCAGTTCTTC.

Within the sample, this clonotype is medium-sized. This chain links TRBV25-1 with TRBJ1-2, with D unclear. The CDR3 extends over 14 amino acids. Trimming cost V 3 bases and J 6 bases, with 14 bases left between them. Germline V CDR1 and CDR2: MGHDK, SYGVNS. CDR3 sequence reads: CASSEDGVWDGYTF. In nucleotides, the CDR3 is TGTGCCAGCAGTGAGGACGGGGTTTGGGATGGCTACACCTTC.

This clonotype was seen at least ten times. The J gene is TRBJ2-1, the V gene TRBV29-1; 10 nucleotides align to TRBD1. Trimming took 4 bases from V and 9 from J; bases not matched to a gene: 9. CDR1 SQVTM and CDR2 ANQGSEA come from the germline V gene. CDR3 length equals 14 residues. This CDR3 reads CSVAPDRGNSEQFF. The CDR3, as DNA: TGCAGCGTTGCGCCGGACAGGGGGAACAGTGAGCAGTTCTTC.